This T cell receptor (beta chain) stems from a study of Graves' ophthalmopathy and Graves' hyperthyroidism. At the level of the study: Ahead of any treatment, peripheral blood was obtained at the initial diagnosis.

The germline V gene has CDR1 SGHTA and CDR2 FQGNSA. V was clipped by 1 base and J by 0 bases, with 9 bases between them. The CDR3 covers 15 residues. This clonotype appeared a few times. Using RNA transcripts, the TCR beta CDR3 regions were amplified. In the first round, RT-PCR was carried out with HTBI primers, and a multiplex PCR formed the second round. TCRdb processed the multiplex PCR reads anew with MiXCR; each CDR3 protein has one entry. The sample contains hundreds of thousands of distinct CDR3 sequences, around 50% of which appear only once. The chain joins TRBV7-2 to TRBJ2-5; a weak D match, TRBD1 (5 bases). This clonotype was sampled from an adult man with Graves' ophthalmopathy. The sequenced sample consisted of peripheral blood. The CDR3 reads CASSLDAGYQETQYF. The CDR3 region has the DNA TGTGCCAGCAGCTTAGATGCAGGGTACCAAGAGACCCAGTACTTC.